This TCR beta chain was retrieved from a study of cytomegalovirus exposure and HLA in healthy donors. General study points: A later analysis associated some 16,000 TCR beta sequences with HLA alleles at a 0.05 false discovery rate. Reported performance of the classifier showed diagnosis of cytomegalovirus status with high specificity and sensitivity.

Germline lookup yields CDR1 SEHNR and CDR2 FQNEAQ (reference sequence). This CDR3 has 13 residues. Trimming took off 1 base at V and 6 bases at J, with 10 bases between the two ends. In regard to this clone: The antigen is not known.

Use of 60 Vbeta and 13 Jbeta primers characterized the PCR. TCRdb keeps only in-frame clones here, not all; method: immunoSEQ multiplex PCR. The table shows 150,000 to 200,000 clones, with around four fifths occurring only once. The sequence derives from a female donor in good health and CMV-seronegative. V and J are TRBV7-9 and TRBJ2-7, with a tentative D call TRBD2 (6 bases). Material: PBMCs. CDR3 in amino acids: CASSLEEGLEQYF. For the CDR3, the DNA is TGTGCCAGCAGCTTAGAGGAGGGGCTCGAGCAGTACTTC.